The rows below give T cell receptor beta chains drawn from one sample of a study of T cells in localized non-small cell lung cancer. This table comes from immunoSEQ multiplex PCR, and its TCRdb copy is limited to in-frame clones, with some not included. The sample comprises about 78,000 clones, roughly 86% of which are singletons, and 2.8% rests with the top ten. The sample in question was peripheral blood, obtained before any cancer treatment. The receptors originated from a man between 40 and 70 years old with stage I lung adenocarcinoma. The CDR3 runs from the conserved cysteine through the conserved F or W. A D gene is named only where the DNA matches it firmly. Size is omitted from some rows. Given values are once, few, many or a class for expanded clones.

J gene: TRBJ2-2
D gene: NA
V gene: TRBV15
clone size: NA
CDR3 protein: CATSRGQTGSTGELFF
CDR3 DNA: TGTGCCACCAGCAGGGGCCAGACAGGCTCGACCGGGGAGCTGTTTTTT

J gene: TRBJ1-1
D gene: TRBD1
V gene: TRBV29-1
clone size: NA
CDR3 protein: CSVGKRQGEPGRYTEAFF
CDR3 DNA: TGCAGCGTCGGAAAACGGCAGGGGGAGCCGGGTAGGTACACTGAAGCTTTCTTT

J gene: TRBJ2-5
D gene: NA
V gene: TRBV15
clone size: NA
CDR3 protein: CATSSGGRETQYF
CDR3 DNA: TGTGCCACCAGCAGCGGGGGGCGGGAGACCCAGTACTTC

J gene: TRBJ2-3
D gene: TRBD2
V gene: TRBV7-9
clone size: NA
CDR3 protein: CASSSGTSDTDTQYF
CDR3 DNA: TGTGCCAGCAGCTCCGGGACTAGCGACACAGATACGCAGTATTTT

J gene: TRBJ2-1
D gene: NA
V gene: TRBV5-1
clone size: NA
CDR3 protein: CASSWDSREQFF
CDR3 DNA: TGCGCCAGCAGCTGGGATAGTAGGGAGCAGTTCTTC

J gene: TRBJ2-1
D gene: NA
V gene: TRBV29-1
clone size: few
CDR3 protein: CSVERGRNEQFF
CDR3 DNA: TGCAGCGTTGAAAGGGGACGCAATGAGCAGTTCTTC

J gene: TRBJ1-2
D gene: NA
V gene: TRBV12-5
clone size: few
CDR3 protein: CASGNSNYGYTF
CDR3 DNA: TGTGCTAGTGGAAATTCCAACTATGGCTACACCTTC

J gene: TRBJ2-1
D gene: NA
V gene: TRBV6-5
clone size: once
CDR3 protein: CASSYRETAYNEQFF
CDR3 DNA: TGTGCCAGCAGTTACAGGGAGACCGCATACAATGAGCAGTTCTTC

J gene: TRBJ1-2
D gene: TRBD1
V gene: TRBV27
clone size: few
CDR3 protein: CASSPGTGDGYTF
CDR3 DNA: TGTGCCAGCAGTCCCGGGACAGGGGACGGCTACACCTTC

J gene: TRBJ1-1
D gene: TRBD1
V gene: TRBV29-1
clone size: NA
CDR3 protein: CSVTPGQGGGHTEAFF
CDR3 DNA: TGCAGCGTGACACCGGGACAGGGGGGGGGTCACACTGAAGCTTTCTTT

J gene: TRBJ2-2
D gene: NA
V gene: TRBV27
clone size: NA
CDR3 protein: CASSFLPTINTGELFF
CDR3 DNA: TGTGCCAGCAGTTTTTTACCAACCATTAACACCGGGGAGCTGTTTTTT

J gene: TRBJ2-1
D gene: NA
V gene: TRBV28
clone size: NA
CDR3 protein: CASSKSSYNEQFF
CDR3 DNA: TGTGCCAGCAGTAAAAGCTCCTACAATGAGCAGTTCTTC

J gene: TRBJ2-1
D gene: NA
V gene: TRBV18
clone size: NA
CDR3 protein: CASSPLRENEQFF
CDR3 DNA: TGTGCCAGCTCACCACTCCGAGAGAATGAGCAGTTCTTC

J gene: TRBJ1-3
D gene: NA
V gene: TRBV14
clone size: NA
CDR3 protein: CASSPLGETGNTIYF
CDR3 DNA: TGTGCCAGCAGCCCTCTGGGGGAAACTGGAAACACCATATATTTT

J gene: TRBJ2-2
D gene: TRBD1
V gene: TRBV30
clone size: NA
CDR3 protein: CAWCSDRAGELFF
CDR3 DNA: TGTGCCTGGTGCTCAGACAGGGCCGGGGAGCTGTTTTTT

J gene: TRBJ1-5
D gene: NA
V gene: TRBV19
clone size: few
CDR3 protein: CASRIRGAGTQPQHF
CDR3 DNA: TGTGCCAGTAGGATACGGGGAGCCGGGACACAGCCCCAGCATTTT

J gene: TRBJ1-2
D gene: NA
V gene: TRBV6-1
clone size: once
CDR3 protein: CASSDDFVAGRGYTF
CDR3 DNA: TGTGCCAGCAGTGACGATTTTGTAGCAGGGCGAGGCTACACCTTC

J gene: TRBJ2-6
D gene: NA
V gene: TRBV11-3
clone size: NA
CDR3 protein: CASSRGGANVLTF
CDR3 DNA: TGTGCCAGCAGCAGGGGTGGGGCCAACGTCCTGACTTTC

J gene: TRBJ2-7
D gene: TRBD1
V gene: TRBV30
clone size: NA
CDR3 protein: CAWATGAGEQYF
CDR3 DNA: TGTGCCTGGGCGACAGGGGCGGGCGAGCAGTACTTC

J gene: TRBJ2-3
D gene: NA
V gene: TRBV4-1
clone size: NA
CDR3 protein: CASSPDRTSLQDTQYF
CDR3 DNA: TGCGCCAGCAGCCCAGACCGGACTTCACTCCAGGATACGCAGTATTTT

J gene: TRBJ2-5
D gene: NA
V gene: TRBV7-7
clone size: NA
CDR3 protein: CASSLQGTNQETQYF
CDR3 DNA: TGTGCCAGCAGCTTACAGGGGACAAATCAAGAGACCCAGTACTTC

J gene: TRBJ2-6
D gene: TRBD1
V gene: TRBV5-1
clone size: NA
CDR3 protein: CASSLASGQGTGANVLTF
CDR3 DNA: TGCGCCAGCAGCTTGGCCTCGGGACAGGGGACTGGGGCCAACGTCCTGACTTTC

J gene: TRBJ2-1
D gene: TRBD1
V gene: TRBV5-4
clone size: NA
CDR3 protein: CASSPGTGRTNYNEQFF
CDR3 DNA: TGTGCCAGCAGCCCTGGGACAGGGCGAACCAATTACAATGAGCAGTTCTTC

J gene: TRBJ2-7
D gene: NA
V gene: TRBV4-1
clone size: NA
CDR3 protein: CASSPLQGLSYEQYF
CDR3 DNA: TGCGCCAGCAGCCCCTTACAGGGCCTCTCCTACGAGCAGTACTTC

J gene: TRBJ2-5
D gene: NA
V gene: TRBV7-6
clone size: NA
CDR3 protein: CASSQPTGLEVETQYF
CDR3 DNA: TGTGCCAGCAGCCAACCGACAGGACTCGAGGTCGAGACCCAGTACTTC

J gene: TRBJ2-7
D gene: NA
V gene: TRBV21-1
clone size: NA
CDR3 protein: CASNMTGGGEEQYF
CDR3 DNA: TGTGCCAGCAACATGACAGGGGGCGGTGAGGAGCAGTACTTC

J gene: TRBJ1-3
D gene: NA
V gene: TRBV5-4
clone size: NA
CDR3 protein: CASSPGGVGNTIYF
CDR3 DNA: TGTGCCAGCAGCCCGGGGGGGGTCGGAAACACCATATATTTT

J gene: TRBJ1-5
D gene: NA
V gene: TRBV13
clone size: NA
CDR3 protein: CASSLRVAGGNQPQHF
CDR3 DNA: TGTGCCAGCAGCCTACGGGTCGCTGGGGGCAATCAGCCCCAGCATTTT

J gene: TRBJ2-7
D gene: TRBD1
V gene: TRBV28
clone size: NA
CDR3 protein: CASSPSGQGPRSGGISYEQYF
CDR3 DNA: TGTGCCAGCAGTCCTTCGGGACAGGGGCCGCGGTCGGGGGGGATCTCCTACGAGCAGTACTTC

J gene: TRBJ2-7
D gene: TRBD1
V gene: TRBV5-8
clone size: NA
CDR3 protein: CASSPGQGAYEQYF
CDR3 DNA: TGTGCCAGCAGCCCGGGACAGGGGGCCTACGAGCAGTACTTC

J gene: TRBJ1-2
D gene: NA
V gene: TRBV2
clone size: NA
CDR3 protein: CASSLEGTNYGYTF
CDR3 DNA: TGTGCCAGCAGCCTGGAGGGGACGAACTATGGCTACACCTTC

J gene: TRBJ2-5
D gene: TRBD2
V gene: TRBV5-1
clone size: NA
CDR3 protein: CASSLRTSGETQYF
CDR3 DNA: TGCGCCAGCAGCTTGAGGACTAGCGGGGAGACCCAGTACTTC

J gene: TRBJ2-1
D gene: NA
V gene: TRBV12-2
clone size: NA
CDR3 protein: CASRLVGQVNSYNEQFF
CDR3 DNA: TGTGCAAGTCGCTTAGTAGGGCAGGTAAACTCCTACAATGAGCAGTTCTTC

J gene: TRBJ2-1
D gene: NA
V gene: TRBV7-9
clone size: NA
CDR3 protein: CASSSRSSYNEQFF
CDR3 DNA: TGTGCCAGCAGCTCACGGAGCTCCTACAATGAGCAGTTCTTC

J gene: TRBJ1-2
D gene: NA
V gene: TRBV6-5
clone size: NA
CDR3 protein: CASSSLRDYGYTF
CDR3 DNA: TGTGCCAGCAGTTCGCTCCGCGACTATGGCTACACCTTC

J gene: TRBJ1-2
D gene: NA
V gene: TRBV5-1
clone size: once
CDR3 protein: CASSFGGAEIANYGYTF
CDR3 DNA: TGCGCCAGCAGCTTCGGGGGGGCAGAGATTGCTAACTATGGCTACACCTTC

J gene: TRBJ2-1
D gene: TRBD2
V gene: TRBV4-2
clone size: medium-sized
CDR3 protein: CASSQVPYAGGAYDEQFF
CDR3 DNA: TGTGCCAGCAGCCAAGTCCCCTATGCCGGGGGGGCTTACGATGAGCAGTTCTTC

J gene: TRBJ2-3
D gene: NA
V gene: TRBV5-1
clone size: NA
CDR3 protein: CASSLGGPTDTQYF
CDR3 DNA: TGCGCCAGCAGCTTGGGGGGTCCCACAGATACGCAGTATTTT

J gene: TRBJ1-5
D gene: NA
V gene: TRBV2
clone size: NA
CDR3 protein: CASTPTWDSNQPQHF
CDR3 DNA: TGTGCCAGCACCCCGACCTGGGACAGCAATCAGCCCCAGCATTTT

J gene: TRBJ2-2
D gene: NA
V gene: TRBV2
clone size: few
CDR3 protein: CASRYENTGELFF
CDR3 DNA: TGTGCCAGCAGGTACGAAAACACCGGGGAGCTGTTTTTT

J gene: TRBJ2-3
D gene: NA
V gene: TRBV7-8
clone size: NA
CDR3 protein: CASSPPRLGTDTQYF
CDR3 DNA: TGTGCCAGCAGCCCGCCTAGGTTGGGTACAGATACGCAGTATTTT

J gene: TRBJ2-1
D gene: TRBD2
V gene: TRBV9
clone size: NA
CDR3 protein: CASSVNRGGEYNEQFF
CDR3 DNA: TGTGCCAGCAGCGTTAACCGGGGAGGGGAATACAATGAGCAGTTCTTC

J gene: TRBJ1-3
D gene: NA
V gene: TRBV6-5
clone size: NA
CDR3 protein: CASSYGKSGNTIYF
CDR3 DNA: TGTGCCAGCAGTTACGGAAAGTCTGGAAACACCATATATTTT

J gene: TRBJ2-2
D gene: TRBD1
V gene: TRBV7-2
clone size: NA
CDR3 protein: CASSYRTGGTGELFF
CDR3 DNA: TGTGCCAGCAGCTATCGGACAGGGGGCACCGGGGAGCTGTTTTTT

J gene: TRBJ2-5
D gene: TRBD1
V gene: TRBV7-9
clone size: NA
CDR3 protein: CASSPEGARRAQYF
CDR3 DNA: TGTGCCAGCAGCCCCGAGGGGGCCCGAAGGGCCCAGTACTTC

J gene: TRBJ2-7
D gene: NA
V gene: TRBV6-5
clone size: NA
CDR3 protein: CASIRNYEQYF
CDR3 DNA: TGTGCAAGCATAAGGAACTACGAGCAGTACTTC

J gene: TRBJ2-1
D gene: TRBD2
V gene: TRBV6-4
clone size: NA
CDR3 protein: CASSERGGGGDEQFF
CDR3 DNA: TGTGCCAGCAGTGAACGAGGCGGGGGAGGCGATGAGCAGTTCTTC